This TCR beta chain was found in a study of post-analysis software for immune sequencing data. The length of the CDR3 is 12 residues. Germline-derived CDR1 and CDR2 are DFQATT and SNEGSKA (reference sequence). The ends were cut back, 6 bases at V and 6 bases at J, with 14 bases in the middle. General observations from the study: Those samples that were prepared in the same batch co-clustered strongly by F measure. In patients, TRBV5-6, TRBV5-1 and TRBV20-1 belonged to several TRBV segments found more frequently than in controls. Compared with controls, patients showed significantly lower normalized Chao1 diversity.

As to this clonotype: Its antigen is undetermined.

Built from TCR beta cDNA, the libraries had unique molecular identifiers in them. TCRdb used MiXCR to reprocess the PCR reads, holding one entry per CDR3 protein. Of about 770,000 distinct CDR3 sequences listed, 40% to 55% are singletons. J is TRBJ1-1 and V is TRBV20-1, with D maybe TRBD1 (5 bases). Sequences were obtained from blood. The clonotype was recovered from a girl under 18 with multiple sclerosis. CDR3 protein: CSALGVAAEAFF. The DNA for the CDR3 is TGCAGTGCCCTGGGGGTTGCGGCTGAAGCTTTCTTT.